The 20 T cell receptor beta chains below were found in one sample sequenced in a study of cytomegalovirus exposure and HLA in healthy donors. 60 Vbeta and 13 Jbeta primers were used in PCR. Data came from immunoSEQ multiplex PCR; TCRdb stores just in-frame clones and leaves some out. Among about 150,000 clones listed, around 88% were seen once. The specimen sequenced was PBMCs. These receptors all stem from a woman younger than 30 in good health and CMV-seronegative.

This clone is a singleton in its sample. The CDR3 is CASSGGTQGANTEAFF. CDR3 DNA sequence: TGTGCCAGCAGCGGGGGAACACAGGGGGCAAACACTGAAGCTTTCTTT. V and J are TRBV9 and TRBJ1-1, with 9 bases identical to TRBD1. From germline, CDR1 is SGDLS and CDR2 YYNGEE. This CDR3 contains 16 residues. J was trimmed by 2 bases and V by 3 bases; bases with no gene match: 8. The full variable domain, with the rest looked up from reference TRBV9 and TRBJ1-1, is DSGVTQTPKHLITATGQRVTLRCSPRSGDLSVYWYQQSLDQGLQFLIQYYNGEERAKGNILERFSAQQFPDLHSELNLSSLELGDSALYFCASSGGTQGANTEAFFGQGTRLTVV.

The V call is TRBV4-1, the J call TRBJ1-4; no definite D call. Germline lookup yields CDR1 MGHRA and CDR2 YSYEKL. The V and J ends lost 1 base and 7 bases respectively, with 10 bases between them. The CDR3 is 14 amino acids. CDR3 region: CASSQVTRFEKLFF. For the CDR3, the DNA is TGCGCCAGCAGCCAAGTGACAAGGTTTGAAAAACTGTTTTTT.

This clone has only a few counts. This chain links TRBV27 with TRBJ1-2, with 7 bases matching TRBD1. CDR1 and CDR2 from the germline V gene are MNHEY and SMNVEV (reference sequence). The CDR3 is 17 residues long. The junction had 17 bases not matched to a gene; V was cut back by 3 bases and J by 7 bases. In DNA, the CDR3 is TGTGCCAGCAGTTTCCGCCCCTTTACAGGGGCTGGACGTGGCTACACCTTC. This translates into CASSFRPFTGAGRGYTF.

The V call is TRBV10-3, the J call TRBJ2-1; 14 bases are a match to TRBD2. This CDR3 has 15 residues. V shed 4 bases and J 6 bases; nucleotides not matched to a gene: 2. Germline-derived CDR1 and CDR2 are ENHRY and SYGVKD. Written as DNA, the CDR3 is TGTGCCATCAGTGCGGGGACTAGCGGGAGCAATGAGCAGTTCTTC. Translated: CAISAGTSGSNEQFF.

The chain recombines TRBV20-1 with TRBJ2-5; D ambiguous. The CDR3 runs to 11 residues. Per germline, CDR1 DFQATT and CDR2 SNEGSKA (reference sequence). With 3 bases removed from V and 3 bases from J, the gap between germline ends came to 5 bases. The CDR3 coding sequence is TGCAGTGCTAGTACTAAAGAGACCCAGTACTTC. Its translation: CSASTKETQYF.

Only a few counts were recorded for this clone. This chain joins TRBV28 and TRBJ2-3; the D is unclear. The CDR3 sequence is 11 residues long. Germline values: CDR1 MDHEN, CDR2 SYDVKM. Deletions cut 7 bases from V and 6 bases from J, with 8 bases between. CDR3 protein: CASTSADTQYF. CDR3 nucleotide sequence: TGTGCCAGCACTTCAGCGGATACGCAGTATTTT.

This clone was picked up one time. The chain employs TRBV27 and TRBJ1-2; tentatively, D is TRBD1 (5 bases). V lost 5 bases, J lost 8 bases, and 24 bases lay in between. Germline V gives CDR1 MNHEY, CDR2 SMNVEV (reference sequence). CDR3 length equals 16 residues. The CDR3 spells CASSPGQLRTTSGYTF. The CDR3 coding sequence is TGTGCCAGCAGTCCTGGGCAATTACGGACAACTAGCGGCTACACCTTC.

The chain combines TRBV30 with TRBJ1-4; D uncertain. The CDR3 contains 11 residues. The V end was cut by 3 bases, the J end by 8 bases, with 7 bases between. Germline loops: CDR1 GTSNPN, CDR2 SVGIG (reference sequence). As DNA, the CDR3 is TGTGCCTGGAGCGGCGGGGAAAAACTGTTTTTT. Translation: CAWSGGEKLFF. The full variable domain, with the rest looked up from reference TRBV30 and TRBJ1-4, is SQTIHQWPATLVQPVGSPLSLECTVEGTSNPNLYWYRQAAGRGLQLLFYSVGIGQISSEVPQNLSASRPQDRQFILSSKKLLLSDSGFYLCAWSGGEKLFFGSGTQLSVL.

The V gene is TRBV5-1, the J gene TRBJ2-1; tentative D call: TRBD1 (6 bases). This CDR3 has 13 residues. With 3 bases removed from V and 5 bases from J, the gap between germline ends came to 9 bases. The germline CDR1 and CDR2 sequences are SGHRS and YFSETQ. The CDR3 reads CASSSDSHNEQFF. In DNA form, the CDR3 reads TGCGCCAGCAGCTCGGACAGCCACAATGAGCAGTTCTTC.

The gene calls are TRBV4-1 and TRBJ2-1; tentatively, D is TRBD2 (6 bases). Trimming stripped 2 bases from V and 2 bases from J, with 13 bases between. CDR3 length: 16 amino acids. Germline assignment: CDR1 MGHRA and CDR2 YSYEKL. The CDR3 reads CASSQFPRTTYNEQFF. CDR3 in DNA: TGCGCCAGCAGCCAATTCCCTAGGACTACCTACAATGAGCAGTTCTTC.

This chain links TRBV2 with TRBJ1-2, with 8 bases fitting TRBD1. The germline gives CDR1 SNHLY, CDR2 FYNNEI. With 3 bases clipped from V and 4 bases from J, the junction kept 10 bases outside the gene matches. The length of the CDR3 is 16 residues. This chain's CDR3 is CASSDEVGDRTYGYTF. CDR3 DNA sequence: TGTGCCAGCAGTGACGAGGTGGGGGACAGGACCTATGGCTACACCTTC.

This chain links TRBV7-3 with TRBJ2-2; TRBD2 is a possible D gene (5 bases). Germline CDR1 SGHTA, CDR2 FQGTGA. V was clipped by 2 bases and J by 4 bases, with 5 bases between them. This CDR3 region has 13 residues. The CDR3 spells CASSLEGTGELFF. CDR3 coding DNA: TGTGCCAGCAGCTTAGAGGGCACCGGGGAGCTGTTTTTT.

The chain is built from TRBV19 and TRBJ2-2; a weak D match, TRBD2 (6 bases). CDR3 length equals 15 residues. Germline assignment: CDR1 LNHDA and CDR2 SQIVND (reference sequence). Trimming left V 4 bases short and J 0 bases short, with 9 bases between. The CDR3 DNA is TGTGCCAGTAGTAGGCTAGCGACGAACACCGGGGAGCTGTTTTTT. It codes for CASSRLATNTGELFF.

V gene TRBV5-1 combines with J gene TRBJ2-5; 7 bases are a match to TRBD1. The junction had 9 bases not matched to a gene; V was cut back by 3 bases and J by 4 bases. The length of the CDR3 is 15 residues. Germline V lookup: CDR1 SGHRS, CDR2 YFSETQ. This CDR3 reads CASSYNRGMGETQYF. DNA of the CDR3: TGCGCCAGCAGCTACAACAGGGGTATGGGAGAGACCCAGTACTTC. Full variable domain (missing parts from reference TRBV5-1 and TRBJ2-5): KAGVTQTPRYLIKTRGQQVTLSCSPISGHRSVSWYQQTPGQGLQFLFEYFSETQRNKGNFPGRFSGRQFSNSRSEMNVSTLELGDSALYLCASSYNRGMGETQYFGPGTRLLVL.

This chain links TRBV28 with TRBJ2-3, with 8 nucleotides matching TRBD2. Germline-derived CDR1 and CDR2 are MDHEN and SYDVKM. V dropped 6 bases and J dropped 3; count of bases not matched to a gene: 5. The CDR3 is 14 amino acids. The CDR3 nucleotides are TGTGCCAGCAGACCGGGGGGGGCAACAGATACGCAGTATTTT. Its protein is CASRPGGATDTQYF.

CDR3 in amino acids: CASSPPSSNYGYTF. Here the CDR3 DNA reads TGTGCCAGCTCACCACCTTCATCTAACTATGGCTACACCTTC. This chain links TRBV18 with TRBJ1-2, with D uncertain. The CDR3 length is 14 residues. CDR1 is KGHSH and CDR2 is LQKENI in the germline V gene. The V end lost 0 bases, the J end lost 0 bases, and 5 bases lay between the germline ends.

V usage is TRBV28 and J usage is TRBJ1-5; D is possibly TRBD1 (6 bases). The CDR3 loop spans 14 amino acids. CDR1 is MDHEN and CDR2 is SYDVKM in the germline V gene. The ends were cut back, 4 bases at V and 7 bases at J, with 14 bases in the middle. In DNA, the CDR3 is TGTGCCAGCAGTTCGGGGGGCGCGGGACAGCCCCAGCATTTT. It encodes CASSSGGAGQPQHF.

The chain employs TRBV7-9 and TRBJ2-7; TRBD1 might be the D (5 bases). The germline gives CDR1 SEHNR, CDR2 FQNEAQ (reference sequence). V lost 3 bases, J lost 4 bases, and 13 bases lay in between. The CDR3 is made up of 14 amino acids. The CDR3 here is CASSLRRGLYEQYF. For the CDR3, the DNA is TGTGCCAGCAGCTTGCGAAGGGGCTTATACGAGCAGTACTTC.

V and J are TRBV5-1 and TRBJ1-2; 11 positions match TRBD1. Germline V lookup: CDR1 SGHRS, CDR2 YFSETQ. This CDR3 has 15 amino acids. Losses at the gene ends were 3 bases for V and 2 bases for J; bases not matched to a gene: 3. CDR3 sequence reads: CASSWGTGGNYGYTF. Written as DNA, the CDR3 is TGCGCCAGCAGCTGGGGGACAGGGGGGAACTATGGCTACACCTTC.

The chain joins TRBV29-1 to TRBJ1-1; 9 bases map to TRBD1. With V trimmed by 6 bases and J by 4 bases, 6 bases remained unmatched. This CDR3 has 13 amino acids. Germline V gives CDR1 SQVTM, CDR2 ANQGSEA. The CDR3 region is CSVPDRGGTEAFF. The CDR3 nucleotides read TGCAGCGTCCCGGACAGGGGCGGCACTGAAGCTTTCTTT.